Below, 27 T cell receptor beta chains from the same sample are listed, as sequenced in a study of blood T cell repertoires in COVID-19. Produced via immunoSEQ multiplex PCR; TCRdb's table is partial and in-frame only. The top ten hold about 18% of the sample, which has 61,000 or so clones, 80% to 90% seen once. Sample: peripheral blood. These receptors were obtained from a woman older than 75 with active COVID-19.

The chain uses TRBV3-1 (or the pseudogene TRBV3-2) and TRBJ2-7; D is undetermined. The germline V and J ends were trimmed by 5 bases and 5 bases, with 10 bases remaining between them. The germline gives CDR1 LGHDT, CDR2 YNNKEL (reference sequence). There are 12 residues in the CDR3. In DNA, the CDR3 is TGTGCCAGCAGCTGGGCCCTCAACGAGCAGTACTTC. Encoded protein: CASSWALNEQYF.

This clone was recorded only once. The V call is TRBV5-8, the J call TRBJ2-5, with 7 bases aligning to TRBD2. The J segment lost 5 bases and the V segment lost 4 bases, leaving 11 bases of the junction unmatched. Germline CDR1 SGHTS, CDR2 YDEGEE. This CDR3 is 15 amino acids long. The CDR3 region is CASSLPGLLDETQYF. The DNA of the CDR3 is TGTGCCAGCAGCCTCCCGGGACTACTAGATGAGACCCAGTACTTC.

The sample holds a few counts of this clone. The V and J genes are TRBV19 and TRBJ2-1, with 11 bases fitting TRBD2. The CDR3 totals 12 residues. Germline V gene lookup returns CDR1 LNHDA and CDR2 SQIVND (reference sequence). Germline trimming cut 5 bases from V and 10 bases from J; bases unmatched to any gene: 1. Here the CDR3 DNA reads TGTGCCAGTAGTTTAGCGGGGGGGGAGCAGTTCTTC. It encodes CASSLAGGEQFF.

V gene TRBV30 combines with J gene TRBJ2-2; possibly TRBD1 for D (6 bases). The germline gives CDR1 GTSNPN, CDR2 SVGIG (reference sequence). V lost 8 bases and J lost 4, with 14 bases in between. This CDR3 region has 13 residues. DNA for the CDR3: TGTGCCACCTTTACAGGGCGCACCGGGGAGCTGTTTTTT. This codes for CATFTGRTGELFF.

The chain combines TRBV19 with TRBJ1-4; D possibly corresponds to TRBD1 (5 bases). The V and J ends lost 5 bases and 6 bases respectively, with 16 bases between them. Germline lookup yields CDR1 LNHDA and CDR2 SQIVND (reference sequence). CDR3 size: 15 residues. The CDR3 loop reads CASSPPGREDEKLFF. As DNA, the CDR3 is TGTGCCAGTAGTCCCCCTGGCAGGGAAGATGAAAAACTGTTTTTT.

This chain joins TRBV7-3 and TRBJ1-1; no reliable D call. Germline values: CDR1 SGHTA, CDR2 FQGTGA. V dropped 2 bases and J dropped 2 bases, with 9 bases sitting between them. The CDR3 has 14 amino acids. The CDR3 is CASSLGGRNTEAFF. As DNA, the CDR3 is TGTGCCAGCAGCTTAGGAGGCCGAAACACTGAAGCTTTCTTT.

The rearrangement joins TRBV27 to TRBJ2-1; 9 bases map to TRBD1. The V segment lost 6 bases and the J segment 6 bases; nucleotides outside the gene matches: 12. This CDR3 is 16 amino acids long. Germline-derived CDR1 and CDR2 are MNHEY and SMNVEV (reference sequence). This CDR3 is CASRGQGVFVGNEQFF. CDR3 bases: TGTGCCAGCAGGGGACAGGGAGTTTTTGTAGGCAATGAGCAGTTCTTC.

The chain recombines TRBV2 with TRBJ1-5; TRBD1 might be the D (6 bases). Looked up from germline, CDR1 is SNHLY and CDR2 is FYNNEI. Trimming removed 4 bases at V and 1 base at J, with 20 bases between. The CDR3 spans 18 residues. CDR3 nucleotides: TGTGCCAGCAGTGCAACGGCCGGACAGATCGTGAGCAATCAGCCCCAGCATTTT. Its protein is CASSATAGQIVSNQPQHF.

DNA of the CDR3: TGTGCCAGTAGTATGGGAGGGTACGAAAAACTGTTTTTT. Protein sequence: CASSMGGYEKLFF. The chain has TRBV19 and TRBJ1-4; D unclear. Germline CDR1 reads LNHDA; CDR2 reads SQIVND (reference sequence). Between the trimmed V and J ends, which lost 3 bases and 8 bases, there was a span of 10 bases. CDR3 length: 13 residues.

V gene TRBV7-3 combines with J gene TRBJ2-1; D might be TRBD2 (5 bases). This CDR3 spans 15 amino acids. Trimming took 5 bases from V and 4 from J, leaving 15 bases between them. Germline CDR1 reads SGHTA; CDR2 reads FQGTGA. DNA for the CDR3: TGTGCCAGCAGCCTAGCCCGGGCCGAATACAATGAGCAGTTCTTC. Amino acids: CASSLARAEYNEQFF.

This clone has only one observation. The genes are TRBV7-3 and TRBJ2-3; D is unclear. CDR1 and CDR2 from the germline V gene are SGHTA and FQGTGA. Trimming stripped 6 bases from V and 3 bases from J, with 13 bases between. The CDR3 is 14 amino acids. DNA for the CDR3: TGTGCCAGCAGTTTGGGCCCCGCAACAGATACGCAGTATTTT. Protein: CASSLGPATDTQYF.

In its sample, this clone was seen a few times. The J gene is TRBJ2-1, the V gene TRBV2; 10 bases line up with TRBD2. J gave up 2 bases and V 8 bases, and 3 bases lay outside the gene matches. Germline CDR1 reads SNHLY; CDR2 reads FYNNEI. The CDR3 length is 14 residues. The CDR3 region is CASCLAGAYNEQFF. In DNA, the CDR3 is TGTGCCAGCTGTCTAGCGGGGGCCTACAATGAGCAGTTCTTC. The whole variable domain, filled in from reference TRBV2 and TRBJ2-1, reads EPEVTQTPSHQVTQMGQEVILRCVPISNHLYFYWYRQILGQKVEFLVSFYNNEISEKSEIFDDQFSVERPDGSNFTLKIRSTKLEDSAMYFCASCLAGAYNEQFFGPGTRLTVL.

The chain combines TRBV21-1 with TRBJ2-3; no DNA check was done on the table's D call, TRBD2. TRBV21-1 is labeled a pseudogene. The CDR3 spans 16 residues. The CDR3 DNA is TGTGCCAGCAGCAAAGGAGCGGGGGGGCCCGTAGATACGCAGTATTTT. Translating it yields CASSKGAGGPVDTQYF.

V is TRBV7-9 and J is TRBJ2-7, with D perhaps TRBD1 (5 bases). CDR1 SEHNR and CDR2 FQNEAQ come from the germline V gene (reference sequence). With 5 bases removed from V and 3 bases from J, the gap between germline ends came to 11 bases. CDR3 size: 13 residues. The CDR3 DNA is TGTGCCAGCAGCCGTCGCCAGGGCTACGAGCAGTACTTC. Translation: CASSRRQGYEQYF.

Only one count was recorded for this clone. This sequence joins TRBV11-3 and TRBJ1-2; 8 bases line up with TRBD1. The CDR3 totals 17 residues. CDR1 and CDR2 (germline): SGHNT, YENEEA. Trimming at V came to 2 bases and at J to 3 bases, leaving 11 bases not matched to a gene. The CDR3 spells CASSLPWFQGAYYGYTF. As DNA, the CDR3 is TGTGCCAGCAGCTTACCTTGGTTCCAGGGGGCGTACTATGGCTACACCTTC.

V and J are TRBV6-5 and TRBJ2-7, with 10 bases that match TRBD2. Trimming at V came to 8 bases and at J to 9 bases, leaving 10 bases not matched to a gene. The CDR3 spans 13 residues. Germline CDR1 and CDR2: MNHEY and SVGAGI. The CDR3 bases are TGTGCCAGCGGGACTAGCGTCGGTTCAGGGCAGTACTTC. Amino acids: CASGTSVGSGQYF.

The chain combines TRBV7-9 with TRBJ2-7, with TRBD1 matching 7 bases. The CDR3 has 14 amino acids. After removal of 7 bases from V and 2 bases from J, the junction contained 8 bases not matched to a gene. Germline V gene lookup returns CDR1 SEHNR and CDR2 FQNEAQ (reference sequence). The CDR3 DNA is TGTGCCAGCAACGACCGGGACAGCCCCTACGAGCAGTACTTC. Amino acid sequence: CASNDRDSPYEQYF. The full variable domain, completed using reference TRBV7-9 and TRBJ2-7, is DTGVSQNPRHKITKRGQNVTFRCDPISEHNRLYWYRQTLGQGPEFLTYFQNEAQLEKSRLLSDRFSAERPKGSFSTLEIQRTEQGDSAMYLCASNDRDSPYEQYFGPGTRLTVT.

This CDR3 is CASSVSGGLSYEQYF. CDR3 DNA sequence: TGTGCCAGCAGCGTTTCCGGCGGGTTGTCCTACGAGCAGTACTTC. The chain is built from TRBV9 and TRBJ2-7; a weak D match, TRBD2 (5 bases). The CDR3 has 15 amino acids. CDR1 and CDR2 from the germline V gene are SGDLS and YYNGEE. Trimming removed 2 bases from V and 1 base from J, with 13 bases in between.

The V and J genes are TRBV5-1 and TRBJ2-1; TRBD2 matches at 9 bases. With V trimmed by 1 base and J by 2 bases, 4 bases remained unmatched. The germline V gene has CDR1 SGHRS and CDR2 YFSETQ. This CDR3 spans 16 amino acids. The CDR3 DNA is TGCGCCAGCAGCTTGCAGGCTAGCGGGGCCTACAATGAGCAGTTCTTC. Translation: CASSLQASGAYNEQFF.

This clone was seen a few times. The CDR3 loop is CASRRALAGVYEQYF. Written as DNA, the CDR3 is TGTGCCAGCAGGCGAGCACTAGCGGGGGTCTACGAGCAGTACTTC. The chain employs TRBV27 and TRBJ2-7, with TRBD2 matching over 11 bases. This CDR3 comprises 15 residues. Germline CDR1 MNHEY, CDR2 SMNVEV (reference sequence). The V segment lost 6 bases and the J segment 3 bases; nucleotides outside the gene matches: 7.

The rearrangement uses TRBV29-1 and TRBJ2-4; possible D gene TRBD2, 7 bases. This CDR3 is built from 11 residues. The germline V gene has CDR1 SQVTM and CDR2 ANQGSEA. Trimming took 2 bases from V and 12 from J, leaving 11 bases between them. The chain's CDR3 is CSVERGAAQYF. The CDR3, as DNA: TGCAGCGTTGAACGGGGGGCAGCTCAGTACTTC.

The rearrangement uses TRBV9 and TRBJ2-3, with D perhaps TRBD1 (6 bases). The CDR3 totals 14 residues. Germline CDR1 is SGDLS and CDR2 is YYNGEE. The ends were cut back, 5 bases at V and 2 bases at J, with 12 bases in the middle. CDR3 sequence reads: CASSQGKYTDTQYF. For the CDR3, the DNA is TGTGCCAGCAGTCAGGGGAAGTACACAGATACGCAGTATTTT.

The rearrangement joins TRBV5-4 to TRBJ2-7; 8 bases are shared with TRBD1. The V gene end was trimmed by 2 bases and the J gene end by 7 bases; junction bases not matched to a gene: 8. Germline CDR1 is SGHNT and CDR2 is YYREEE (reference sequence). This CDR3 has 14 amino acids. The CDR3 is CASSFGRGLREQYF. In DNA, the CDR3 is TGTGCCAGCAGCTTTGGCAGGGGGCTTAGGGAGCAGTACTTC. The full variable domain, rest sourced from reference TRBV5-4 and TRBJ2-7, is ETGVTQSPTHLIKTRGQQVTLRCSSQSGHNTVSWYQQALGQGPQFIFQYYREEENGRGNFPPRFSGLQFPNYSSELNVNALELDDSALYLCASSFGRGLREQYFGPGTRLTVT.

This sequence joins TRBV7-9 and TRBJ2-5, with D tentatively TRBD2 (6 bases). Germline values: CDR1 SEHNR, CDR2 FQNEAQ (reference sequence). This CDR3 has 15 amino acids. V lost 1 base, J lost 5 bases, and 14 bases lay in between. The CDR3 nucleotides are TGTGCCAGCAGCTTAGGGCTAGCGCCTTCTGAGACCCAGTACTTC. This sequence encodes CASSLGLAPSETQYF. Filled out from reference TRBV7-9 and TRBJ2-5, the complete variable domain reads DTGVSQNPRHKITKRGQNVTFRCDPISEHNRLYWYRQTLGQGPEFLTYFQNEAQLEKSRLLSDRFSAERPKGSFSTLEIQRTEQGDSAMYLCASSLGLAPSETQYFGPGTRLLVL.

V is TRBV28 and J is TRBJ2-3; possible D gene TRBD2, 6 bases. Trimming stripped 4 bases from V and 1 base from J, with 6 bases between. The length of the CDR3 is 13 residues. Looked up from germline, CDR1 is MDHEN and CDR2 is SYDVKM. The CDR3 here is CASSWGGTDTQYF. As DNA, the CDR3 is TGTGCCAGCAGTTGGGGGGGCACAGATACGCAGTATTTT.

The chain recombines TRBV4-3 with TRBJ2-7; weak D call: TRBD2 (7 bases). Deletions cut 0 bases from V and 2 bases from J, with 11 bases between. Germline V gene data show CDR1 as LGHNA and CDR2 as YSLEER. The CDR3 consists of 15 residues. CDR3 residues: CASSQEWGGPYEQYF. The CDR3 nucleotides read TGCGCCAGCAGCCAAGAGTGGGGGGGCCCCTACGAGCAGTACTTC.

CDR3 in DNA: TGCGCCAGCAGCCAGGGACAGTCAGTGCTTTCAAGGCAGCCCCAGCATTTT. Protein product: CASSQGQSVLSRQPQHF. J is TRBJ1-5 and V is TRBV4-1; 7 bases align to TRBD1. The germline gives CDR1 MGHRA, CDR2 YSYEKL. The CDR3 loop spans 17 amino acids. V trimming: 3 bases; J trimming: 7 bases; junction bases outside the gene matches: 15.